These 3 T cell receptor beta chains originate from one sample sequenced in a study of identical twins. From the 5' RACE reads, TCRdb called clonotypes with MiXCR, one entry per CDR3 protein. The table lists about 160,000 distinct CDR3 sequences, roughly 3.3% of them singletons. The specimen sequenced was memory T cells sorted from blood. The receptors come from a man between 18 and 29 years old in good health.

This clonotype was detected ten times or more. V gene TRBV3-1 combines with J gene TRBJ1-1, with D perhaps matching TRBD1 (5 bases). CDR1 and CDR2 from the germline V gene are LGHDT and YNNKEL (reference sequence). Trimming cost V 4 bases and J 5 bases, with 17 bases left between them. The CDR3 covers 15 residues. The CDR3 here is CASSRGVAGNTEAFF. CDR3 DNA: TGTGCCAGCAGCCGTGGAGTGGCAGGGAATACTGAAGCTTTCTTT.

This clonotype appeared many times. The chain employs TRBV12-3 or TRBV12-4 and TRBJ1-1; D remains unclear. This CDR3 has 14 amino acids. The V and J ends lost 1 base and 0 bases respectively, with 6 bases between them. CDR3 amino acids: CASSLGQMNTEAFF. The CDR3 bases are TGTGCCAGCAGTTTAGGGCAGATGAACACTGAAGCTTTCTTT.

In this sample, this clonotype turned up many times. The CDR3 protein is CATKAGVNEQFF. In nucleotides, the CDR3 is TGTGCCACAAAAGCGGGAGTCAATGAGCAGTTCTTC. The rearrangement joins TRBV15 to TRBJ2-1; 8 bases agree with TRBD2. J lost 6 bases, V lost 9 bases, and 4 bases had no gene match. From germline, CDR1 is LNHNV and CDR2 YYDKDF (reference sequence). The CDR3 extends over 12 amino acids.